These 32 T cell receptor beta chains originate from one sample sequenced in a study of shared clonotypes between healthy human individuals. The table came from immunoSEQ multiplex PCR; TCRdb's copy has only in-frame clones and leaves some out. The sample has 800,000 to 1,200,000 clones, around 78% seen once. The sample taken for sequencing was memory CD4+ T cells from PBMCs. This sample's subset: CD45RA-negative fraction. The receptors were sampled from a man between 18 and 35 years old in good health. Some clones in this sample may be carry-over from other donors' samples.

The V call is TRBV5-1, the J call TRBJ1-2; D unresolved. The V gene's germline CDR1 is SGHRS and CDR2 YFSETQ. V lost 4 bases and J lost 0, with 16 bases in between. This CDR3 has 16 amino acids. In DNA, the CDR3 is TGCGCCAGCAGCCCCTGGGTCGCGTTCACTAACTATGGCTACACCTTC. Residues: CASSPWVAFTNYGYTF.

CDR3 amino acids: CASSLLGEASSYEQYF. As DNA, the CDR3 is TGTGCCAGCAGCTTGCTGGGGGAGGCCAGCTCCTACGAGCAGTACTTC. This chain uses TRBV5-6 with TRBJ2-7; a possible D gene is TRBD2 (6 bases). V shed 1 base and J shed 0 bases, with 14 bases lying between them. There are 16 residues in the CDR3. Looked up from germline, CDR1 is SGHDT and CDR2 is YYEEEE.

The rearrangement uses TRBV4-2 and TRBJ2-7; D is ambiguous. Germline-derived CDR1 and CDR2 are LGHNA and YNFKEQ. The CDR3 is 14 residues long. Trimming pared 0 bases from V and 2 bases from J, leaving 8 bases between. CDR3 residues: CASSQEYNTYEQYF. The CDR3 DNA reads TGTGCCAGCAGCCAAGAATACAATACCTACGAGCAGTACTTC.

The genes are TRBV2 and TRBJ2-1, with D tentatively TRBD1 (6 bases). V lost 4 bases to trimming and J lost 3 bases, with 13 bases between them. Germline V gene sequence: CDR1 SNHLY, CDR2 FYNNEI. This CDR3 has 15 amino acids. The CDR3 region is CASSVSQGLYNEQFF. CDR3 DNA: TGTGCCAGCAGTGTATCACAGGGTCTCTACAATGAGCAGTTCTTC.

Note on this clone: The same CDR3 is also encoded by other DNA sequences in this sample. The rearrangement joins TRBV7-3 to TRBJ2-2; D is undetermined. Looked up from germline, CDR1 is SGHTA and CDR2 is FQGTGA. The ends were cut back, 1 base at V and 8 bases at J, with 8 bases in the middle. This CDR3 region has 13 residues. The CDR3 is CASSLKSRGELFF. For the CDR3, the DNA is TGTGCCAGCAGCTTAAAGTCGAGGGGGGAGCTGTTTTTT.

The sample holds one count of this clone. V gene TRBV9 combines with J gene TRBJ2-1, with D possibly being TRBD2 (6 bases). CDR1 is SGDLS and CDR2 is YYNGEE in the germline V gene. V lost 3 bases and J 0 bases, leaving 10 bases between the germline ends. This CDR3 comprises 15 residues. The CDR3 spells CASSAVGGSYNEQFF. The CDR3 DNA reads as TGTGCCAGCAGCGCCGTGGGAGGCTCCTACAATGAGCAGTTCTTC.

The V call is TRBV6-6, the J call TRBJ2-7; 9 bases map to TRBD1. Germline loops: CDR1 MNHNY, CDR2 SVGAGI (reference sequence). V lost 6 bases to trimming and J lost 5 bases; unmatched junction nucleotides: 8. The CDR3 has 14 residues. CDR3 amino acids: CASSLGTGLHEQYF. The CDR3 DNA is TGTGCCAGCAGCCTCGGGACAGGGCTACACGAGCAGTACTTC.

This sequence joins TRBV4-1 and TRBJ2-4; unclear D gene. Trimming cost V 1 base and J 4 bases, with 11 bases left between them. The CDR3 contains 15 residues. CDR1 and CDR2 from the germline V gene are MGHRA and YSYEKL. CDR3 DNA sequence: TGCGCCAGCAGCCAAGGACTGATCGATAAAAACATTCAGTACTTC. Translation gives CASSQGLIDKNIQYF.

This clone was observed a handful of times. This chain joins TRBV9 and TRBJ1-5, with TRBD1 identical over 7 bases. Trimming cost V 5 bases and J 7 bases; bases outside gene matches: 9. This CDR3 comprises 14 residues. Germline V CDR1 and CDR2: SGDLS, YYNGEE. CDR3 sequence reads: CASSETQGTQPQHF. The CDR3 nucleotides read TGTGCCAGCAGTGAGACACAGGGGACGCAGCCCCAGCATTTT.

CDR3 loop: CASSAQGPPYEQYF. Here the CDR3 DNA reads TGTGCCAGCAGCGCCCAGGGTCCCCCCTACGAGCAGTACTTC. The J gene is TRBJ2-7, the V gene TRBV2; a possible D gene is TRBD1 (5 bases). V dropped 6 bases and J dropped 2 bases, with 14 bases sitting between them. Germline-derived CDR1 and CDR2 are SNHLY and FYNNEI. The CDR3 sequence is 14 residues long.

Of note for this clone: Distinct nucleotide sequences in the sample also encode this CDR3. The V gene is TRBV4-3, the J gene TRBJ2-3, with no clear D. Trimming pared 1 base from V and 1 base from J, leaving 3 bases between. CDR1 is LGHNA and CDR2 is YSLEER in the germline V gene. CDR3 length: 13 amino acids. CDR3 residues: CASSQAGTDTQYF. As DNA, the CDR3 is TGCGCCAGCAGCCAAGCGGGCACAGATACGCAGTATTTT.

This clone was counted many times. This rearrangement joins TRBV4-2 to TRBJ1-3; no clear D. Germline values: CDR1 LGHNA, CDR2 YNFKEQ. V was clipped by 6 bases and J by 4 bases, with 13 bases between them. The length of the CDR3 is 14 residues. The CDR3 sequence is CASSPAGAGNTIYF. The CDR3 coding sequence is TGTGCCAGCAGTCCCGCGGGCGCCGGAAACACCATATATTTT.

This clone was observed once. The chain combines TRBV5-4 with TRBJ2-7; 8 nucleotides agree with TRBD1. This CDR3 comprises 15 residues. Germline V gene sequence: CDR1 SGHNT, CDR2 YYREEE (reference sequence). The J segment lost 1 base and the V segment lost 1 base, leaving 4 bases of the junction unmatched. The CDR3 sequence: CASSLLGQGSYEQYF. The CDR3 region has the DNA TGTGCCAGCAGCTTGTTAGGACAGGGATCCTACGAGCAGTACTTC.

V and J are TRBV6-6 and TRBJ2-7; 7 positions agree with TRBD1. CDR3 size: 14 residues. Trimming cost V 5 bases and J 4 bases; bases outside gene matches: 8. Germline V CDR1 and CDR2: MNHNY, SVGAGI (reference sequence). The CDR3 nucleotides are TGTGCCAGCAGTAGATCCGGGACAGTTTACGAGCAGTACTTC. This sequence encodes CASSRSGTVYEQYF.

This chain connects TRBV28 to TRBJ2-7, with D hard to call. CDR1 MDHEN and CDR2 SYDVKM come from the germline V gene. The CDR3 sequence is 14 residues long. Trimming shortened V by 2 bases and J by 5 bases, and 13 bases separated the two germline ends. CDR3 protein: CASSLSLSENEQYF. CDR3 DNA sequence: TGTGCCAGCAGTTTAAGTCTCTCGGAGAACGAGCAGTACTTC.

CDR3 region: CATSSGNYGYTF. The CDR3 region has the DNA TGTGCCACCAGCTCAGGAAATTATGGCTACACCTTC. The chain uses TRBV15 and TRBJ1-2; D is unclear. The CDR3 covers 12 residues. CDR1 is LNHNV and CDR2 is YYDKDF in the germline V gene (reference sequence). Trimming removed 5 bases at V and 5 bases at J, with 9 bases between.

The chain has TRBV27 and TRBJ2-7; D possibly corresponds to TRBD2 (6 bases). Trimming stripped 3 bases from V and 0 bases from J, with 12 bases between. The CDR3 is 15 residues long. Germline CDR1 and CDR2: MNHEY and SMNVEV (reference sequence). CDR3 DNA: TGTGCCAGCAGTTTGACCGGGACTTACTCCTACGAGCAGTACTTC. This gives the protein CASSLTGTYSYEQYF.

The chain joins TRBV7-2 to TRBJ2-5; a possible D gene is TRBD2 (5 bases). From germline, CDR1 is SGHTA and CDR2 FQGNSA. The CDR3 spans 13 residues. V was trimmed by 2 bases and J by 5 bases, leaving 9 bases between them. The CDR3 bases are TGTGCCAGCAGCTTACGGAGGATGGAGACCCAGTACTTC. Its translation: CASSLRRMETQYF.

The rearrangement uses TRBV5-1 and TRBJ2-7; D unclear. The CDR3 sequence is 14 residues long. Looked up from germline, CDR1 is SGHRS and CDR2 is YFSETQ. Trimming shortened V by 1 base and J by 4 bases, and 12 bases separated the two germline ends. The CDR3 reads CASSLSPELYEQYF. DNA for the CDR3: TGCGCCAGCAGCTTGTCGCCGGAGCTGTACGAGCAGTACTTC. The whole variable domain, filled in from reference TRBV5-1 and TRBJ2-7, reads KAGVTQTPRYLIKTRGQQVTLSCSPISGHRSVSWYQQTPGQGLQFLFEYFSETQRNKGNFPGRFSGRQFSNSRSEMNVSTLELGDSALYLCASSLSPELYEQYFGPGTRLTVT.

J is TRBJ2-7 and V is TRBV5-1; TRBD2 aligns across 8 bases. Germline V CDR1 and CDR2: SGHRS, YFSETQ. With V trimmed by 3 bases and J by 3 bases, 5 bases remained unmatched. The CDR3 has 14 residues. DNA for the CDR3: TGCGCCAGCAGCTCTAGCGGGCGGGACTACGAGCAGTACTTC. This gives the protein CASSSSGRDYEQYF.

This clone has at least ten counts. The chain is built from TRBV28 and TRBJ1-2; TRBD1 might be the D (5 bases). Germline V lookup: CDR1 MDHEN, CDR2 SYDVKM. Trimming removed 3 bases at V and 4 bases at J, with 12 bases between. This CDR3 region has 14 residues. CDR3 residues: CASSLLGGTYGYTF. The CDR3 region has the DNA TGTGCCAGCAGTTTGTTGGGGGGGACCTATGGCTACACCTTC.

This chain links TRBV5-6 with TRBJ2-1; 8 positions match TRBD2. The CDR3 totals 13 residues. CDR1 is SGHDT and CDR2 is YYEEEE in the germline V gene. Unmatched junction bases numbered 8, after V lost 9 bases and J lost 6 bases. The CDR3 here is CANPIREGNEQFF. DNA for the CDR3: TGTGCCAACCCGATTCGGGAGGGCAATGAGCAGTTCTTC.

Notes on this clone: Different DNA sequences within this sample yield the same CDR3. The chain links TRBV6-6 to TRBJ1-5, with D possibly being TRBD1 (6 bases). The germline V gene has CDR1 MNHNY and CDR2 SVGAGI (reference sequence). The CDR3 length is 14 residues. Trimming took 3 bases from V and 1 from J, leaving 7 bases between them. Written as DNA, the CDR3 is TGTGCCAGCAGTTATGGGGGCAGCAATCAGCCCCAGCATTTT. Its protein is CASSYGGSNQPQHF.

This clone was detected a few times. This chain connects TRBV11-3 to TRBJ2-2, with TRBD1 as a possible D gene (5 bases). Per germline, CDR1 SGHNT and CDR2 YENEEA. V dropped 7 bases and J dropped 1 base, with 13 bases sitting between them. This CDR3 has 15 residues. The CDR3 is CASTPGAENTGELFF. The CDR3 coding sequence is TGTGCCAGCACCCCTGGGGCCGAGAACACCGGGGAGCTGTTTTTT.

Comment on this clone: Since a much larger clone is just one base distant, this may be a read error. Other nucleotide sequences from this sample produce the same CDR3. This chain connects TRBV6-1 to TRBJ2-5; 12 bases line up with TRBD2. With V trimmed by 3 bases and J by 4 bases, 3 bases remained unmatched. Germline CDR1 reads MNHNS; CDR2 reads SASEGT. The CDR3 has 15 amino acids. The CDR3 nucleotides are TGTGCCAGCAGTGAGCTAGCGGGAGGGCCAGAGACCCAGTACTTC. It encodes CASSELAGGPETQYF.

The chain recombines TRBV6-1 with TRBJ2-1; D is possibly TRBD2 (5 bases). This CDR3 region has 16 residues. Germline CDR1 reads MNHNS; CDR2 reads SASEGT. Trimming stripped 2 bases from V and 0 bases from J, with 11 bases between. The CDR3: CASSEPGGRSYNEQFF. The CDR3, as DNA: TGTGCCAGCAGTGAACCCGGCGGGCGCTCCTACAATGAGCAGTTCTTC.

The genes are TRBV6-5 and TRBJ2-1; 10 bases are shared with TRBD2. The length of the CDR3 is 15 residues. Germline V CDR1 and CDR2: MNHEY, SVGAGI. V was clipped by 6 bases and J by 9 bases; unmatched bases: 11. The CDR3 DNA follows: TGTGCCAGCAGGTCACAGGGGCTAGCGGGAGTTGAGCAGTTCTTC. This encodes CASRSQGLAGVEQFF.

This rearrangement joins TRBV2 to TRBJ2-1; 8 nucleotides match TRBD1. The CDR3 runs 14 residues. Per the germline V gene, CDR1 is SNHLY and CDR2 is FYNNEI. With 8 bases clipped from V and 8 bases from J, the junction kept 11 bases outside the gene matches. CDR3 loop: CASQINRGWDEQFF. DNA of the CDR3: TGTGCCAGCCAGATAAACAGGGGGTGGGATGAGCAGTTCTTC.

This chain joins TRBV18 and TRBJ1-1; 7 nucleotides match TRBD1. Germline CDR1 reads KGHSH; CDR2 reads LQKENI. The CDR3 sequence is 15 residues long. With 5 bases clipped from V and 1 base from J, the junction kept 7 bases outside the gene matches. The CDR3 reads CASSEGQKPNTEAFF. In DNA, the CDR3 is TGTGCCAGCTCAGAGGGACAGAAACCGAACACTGAAGCTTTCTTT.

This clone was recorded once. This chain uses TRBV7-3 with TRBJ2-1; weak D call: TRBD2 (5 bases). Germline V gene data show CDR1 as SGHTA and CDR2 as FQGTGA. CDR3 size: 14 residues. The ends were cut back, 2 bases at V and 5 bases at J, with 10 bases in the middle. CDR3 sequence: CASSLGPSNNEQFF. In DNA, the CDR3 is TGTGCCAGCAGCTTAGGTCCTAGCAACAATGAGCAGTTCTTC.

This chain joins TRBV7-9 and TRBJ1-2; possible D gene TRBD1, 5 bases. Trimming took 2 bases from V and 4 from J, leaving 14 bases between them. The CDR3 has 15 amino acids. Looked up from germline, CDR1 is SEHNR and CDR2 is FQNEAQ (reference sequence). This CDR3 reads CASSLFVGPSYGYTF. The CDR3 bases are TGTGCCAGCAGCTTATTCGTGGGGCCTTCCTATGGCTACACCTTC.

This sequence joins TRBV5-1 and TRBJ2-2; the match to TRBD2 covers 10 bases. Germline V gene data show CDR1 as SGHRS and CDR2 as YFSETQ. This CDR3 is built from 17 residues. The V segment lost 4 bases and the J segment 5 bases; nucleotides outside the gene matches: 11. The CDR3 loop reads CASSPTSGKGGTGELFF. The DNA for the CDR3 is TGCGCCAGCAGCCCCACTAGCGGGAAAGGCGGAACCGGGGAGCTGTTTTTT.